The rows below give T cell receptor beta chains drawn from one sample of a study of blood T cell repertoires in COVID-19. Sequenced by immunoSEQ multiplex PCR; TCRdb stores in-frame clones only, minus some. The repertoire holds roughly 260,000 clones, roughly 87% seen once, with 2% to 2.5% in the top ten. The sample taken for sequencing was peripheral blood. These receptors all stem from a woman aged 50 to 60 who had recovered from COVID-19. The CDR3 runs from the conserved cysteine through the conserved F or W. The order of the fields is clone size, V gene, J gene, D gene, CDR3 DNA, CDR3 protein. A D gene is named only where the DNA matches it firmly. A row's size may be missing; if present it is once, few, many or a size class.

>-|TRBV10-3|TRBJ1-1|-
TGTGCCATTGGGAGGGGGGTCACTGAAGCTTTCTTT
CAIGRGVTEAFF
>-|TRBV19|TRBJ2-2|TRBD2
TGTGCCAGTAGCACAACGGGGGGGGCCGGGGAGCTGTTTTTT
CASSTTGGAGELFF
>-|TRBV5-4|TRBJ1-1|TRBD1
TGTGCCAGCAGCCCCACAGGGGCGTCGGTCACTGAAGCTTTCTTT
CASSPTGASVTEAFF
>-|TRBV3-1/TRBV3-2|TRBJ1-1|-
TGTGCCAGCAGCCTACTTAACACTGAAGCTTTCTTT
CASSLLNTEAFF
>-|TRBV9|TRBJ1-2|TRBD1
TGTGCCAGCAGCGTAGATGGACAGGGGGCTAATGGCTACACCTTC
CASSVDGQGANGYTF
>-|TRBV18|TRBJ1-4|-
TGTGCCAGCTCTCTCAGAGAGGCAACTAATGAAAAACTGTTTTTT
CASSLREATNEKLFF
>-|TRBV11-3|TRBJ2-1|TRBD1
TGTGCCAGCAGCTTAGGAGACAGGGGCATGGAACAGTTCTTC
CASSLGDRGMEQFF
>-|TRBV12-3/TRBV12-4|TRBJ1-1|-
TGTGCCAGCAGTCCAGGGAGGTGGACTGAAGCTTTCTTT
CASSPGRWTEAFF
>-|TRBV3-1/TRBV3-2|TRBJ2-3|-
TGTGCCAGCAGCCAAGATTGGAGGGCTAGCACAGATACGCAGTATTTT
CASSQDWRASTDTQYF
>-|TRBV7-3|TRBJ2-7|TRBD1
TGTGCCAGCAGCGCAGGACAGGGCGAAGCCCCGTACTTC
CASSAGQGEAPYF
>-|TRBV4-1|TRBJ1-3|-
TGCGCCAGCAGCCAAGCCGTGACCGCTAGCTCTGGAAACACCATATATTTT
CASSQAVTASSGNTIYF
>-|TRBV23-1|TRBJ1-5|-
TGCGCCAGCCGCACAGGCTGGTGCAATCAGCCCCAGCATTTT
CASRTGWCNQPQHF
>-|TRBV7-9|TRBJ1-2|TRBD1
TGTGCCAGCAGGCCAACCTGGGACAGCTCCTACACCTTC
CASRPTWDSSYTF
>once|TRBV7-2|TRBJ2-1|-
TGTGCCAGCAGCTTACACGGTGAGCAGTTCTTC
CASSLHGEQFF
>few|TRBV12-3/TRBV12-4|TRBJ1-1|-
TGTGCCAGCAGTTTATCAGGTGCTGAAGCTTTCTTT
CASSLSGAEAFF
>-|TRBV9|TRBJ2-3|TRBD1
TGTGCCAGCAGCAGCCGGGACAGAGAAACAGATACGCAGTATTTT
CASSSRDRETDTQYF
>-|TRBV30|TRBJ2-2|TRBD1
TGTGCCTGGAGTCTGATCGGGACAGGGTGGACCGGGGAGCTGTTTTTT
CAWSLIGTGWTGELFF
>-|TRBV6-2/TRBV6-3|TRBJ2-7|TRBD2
TGTGCCAGCAGTTACTCCGGAGCGGGGCCGCTCTACGAGCAGTACTTC
CASSYSGAGPLYEQYF
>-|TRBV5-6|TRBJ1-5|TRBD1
TGTGCCAGCAGCCAGAACAGGGGGCTGCTCAATCAGCCCCAGCATTTT
CASSQNRGLLNQPQHF
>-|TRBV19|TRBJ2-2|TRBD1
TGTGCCAGTAGGCGGGACAGGGCGAACACCGGGGAGCTGTTTTTT
CASRRDRANTGELFF
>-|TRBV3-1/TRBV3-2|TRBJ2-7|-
TGTGCCAGCACTAACAGGGGATGGGGCGGGGAGGTTTACGAGCAGTACTTC
CASTNRGWGGEVYEQYF
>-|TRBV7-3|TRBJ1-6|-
TGTGCCAGCAGCTTATGGCAGGGTGGAACCCTCCACTTT
CASSLWQGGTLHF
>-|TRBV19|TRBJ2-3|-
TGTGCCAGTAGTATAGTCCCGGGTAGCACAGATACGCAGTATTTT
CASSIVPGSTDTQYF
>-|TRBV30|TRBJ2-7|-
TGTGCCTGGAGTTTCGGAGGGGTCTACTACGAGCAGTACTTC
CAWSFGGVYYEQYF
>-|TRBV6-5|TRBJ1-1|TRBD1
TGTGCCAGCAGTTTCACAGGGGGCTCGGGTGGTACTGAAGCTTTCTTT
CASSFTGGSGGTEAFF
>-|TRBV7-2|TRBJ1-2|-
TGTGCCAGCAGCTTAGGGTCCTTTGGGGGCAACTATGGCTACACCTTC
CASSLGSFGGNYGYTF
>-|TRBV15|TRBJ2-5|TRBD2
TGTGCCACCAGCAGGGGACTAGCGGGGCCACAAGAGACCCAGTACTTC
CATSRGLAGPQETQYF
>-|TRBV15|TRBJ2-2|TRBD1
TGTGCCACCAGCCGCGACAGGGGGCCTAGGAACACCGGGGAGCTGTTTTTT
CATSRDRGPRNTGELFF
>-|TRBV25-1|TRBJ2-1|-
TGTGCCAGCAGTGAATATATTTTACGGGCGGGGACGAGCGGTGAGCAGTTCTTC
CASSEYILRAGTSGEQFF
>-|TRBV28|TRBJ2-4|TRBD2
TGTGCCAGCCCTGGGAGTAGCGGGCAGCATCTAGCCAAAAACATTCAGTACTTC
CASPGSSGQHLAKNIQYF
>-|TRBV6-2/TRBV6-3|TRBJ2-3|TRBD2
TGTGCCAGCAGTTACGTAATAGCGGGGGGCACAGATACGCAGTATTTT
CASSYVIAGGTDTQYF
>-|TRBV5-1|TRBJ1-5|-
TGCGCCAGCAGCCCGGACAACAATCAGCCCCAGCATTTT
CASSPDNNQPQHF
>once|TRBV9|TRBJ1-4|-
TGTGCCAGCAGCGTAGGGTGGGGGGGTAATGAAAAACTGTTTTTT
CASSVGWGGNEKLFF
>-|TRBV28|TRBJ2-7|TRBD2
TGTGCCAGCAGTCTGGCGGGAGGGCCGGTCGAGCAGTACTTC
CASSLAGGPVEQYF
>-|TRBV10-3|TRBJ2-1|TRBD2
TGTGCCATCAGCGGGACTAGCGCAAACAATGAGCAGTTCTTC
CAISGTSANNEQFF
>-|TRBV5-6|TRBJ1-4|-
TGTGCCAGCACCACCTCACCCGGGTCGCGTTCGGATTATAATGAAAAACTGTTTTTT
CASTTSPGSRSDYNEKLFF
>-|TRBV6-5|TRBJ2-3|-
TGTGCCAGCCGACCTATTTGGACAGCCACAGATACGCAGTATTTT
CASRPIWTATDTQYF
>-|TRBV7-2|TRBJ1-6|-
TGTGCCAGCAGCTCTTTTTACGGGTATTCACCCCTCCACTTT
CASSSFYGYSPLHF
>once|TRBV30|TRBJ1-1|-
TGTGCCTGGACCAGGAACACTGAAGCTTTCTTT
CAWTRNTEAFF
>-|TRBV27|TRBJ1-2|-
TGTGCCAGCAGTTTCCTGCCGACAGAATCCTATGGCTACACCTTC
CASSFLPTESYGYTF
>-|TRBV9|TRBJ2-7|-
TGTGCCAGCAGCGTAGATGCGAGATCTCCTTCCTACGAGCAGTACTTC
CASSVDARSPSYEQYF
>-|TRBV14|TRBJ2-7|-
TGTGCCAGCAGCCACCCAGGGGGGGAGCAGTACTTC
CASSHPGGEQYF
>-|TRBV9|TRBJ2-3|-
TGTGCCAGCAGCGTAGGGGAGTTCACAGATACGCAGTATTTT
CASSVGEFTDTQYF
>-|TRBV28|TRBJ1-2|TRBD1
TGTGCCAGCAGTTTAACAGGGGGCCTCTATGGCTACACCTTC
CASSLTGGLYGYTF
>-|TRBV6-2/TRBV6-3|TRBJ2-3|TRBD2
TGTGCCAGCAGTTACTCAACTGCTAAAGGTTTTGCGGGGGGGCAGGAAGATACGCAGTATTTT
CASSYSTAKGFAGGQEDTQYF
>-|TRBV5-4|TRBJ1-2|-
TGTGCCAGCAGTTACTGGGGACACGGCTATGGCTACACCTTC
CASSYWGHGYGYTF
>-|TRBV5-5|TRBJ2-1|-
TGTGCCAGCAGCTTGGTGGGCTCATGGTTCTTC
CASSLVGSWFF
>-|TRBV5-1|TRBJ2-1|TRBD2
TGCGCCAGCAGCTTGGAGGCGGGAGGGGGATACAATGAGCAGTTCTTC
CASSLEAGGGYNEQFF
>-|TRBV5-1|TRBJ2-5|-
TGCGCCAGCAGCCTACCCCACAGACCAGAGACCCAGTACTTC
CASSLPHRPETQYF
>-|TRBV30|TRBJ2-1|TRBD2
TGTGCCTGGAGTGTGGGTCTAGCGGGAACAGATGAGCAGTTCTTC
CAWSVGLAGTDEQFF
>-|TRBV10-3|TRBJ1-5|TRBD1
TGTGCCATCAGTGAGGACAGGGGGGGCAATCAGCCCCAGCATTTT
CAISEDRGGNQPQHF